This record covers a single T cell receptor beta chain. Antigen specificity is unknown. It was with 60 Vbeta and 13 Jbeta primers that the PCR ran. Assay used: immunoSEQ multiplex PCR; TCRdb lists only in-frame clones, some missing. Of about 160,000 clones in the sample, roughly four fifths were seen once. The data were obtained in a study of cytomegalovirus exposure and HLA in healthy donors. Points from the study as a whole: The study designated 150 or so TCR beta chains cytomegalovirus-associated.

The CDR3 loop spans 12 amino acids. Per germline, CDR1 SNHLY and CDR2 FYNNEI. V lost 5 bases, J lost 4 bases, and 9 bases lay in between. The sample comprised PBMCs. V usage is TRBV2 and J usage is TRBJ2-7; D is perhaps TRBD1 (5 bases). The source is a female donor in good health and CMV-seronegative. The CDR3 spells CASSRTLYEQYF. Here the CDR3 DNA reads TGTGCCAGCAGTAGGACACTTTACGAGCAGTACTTC.